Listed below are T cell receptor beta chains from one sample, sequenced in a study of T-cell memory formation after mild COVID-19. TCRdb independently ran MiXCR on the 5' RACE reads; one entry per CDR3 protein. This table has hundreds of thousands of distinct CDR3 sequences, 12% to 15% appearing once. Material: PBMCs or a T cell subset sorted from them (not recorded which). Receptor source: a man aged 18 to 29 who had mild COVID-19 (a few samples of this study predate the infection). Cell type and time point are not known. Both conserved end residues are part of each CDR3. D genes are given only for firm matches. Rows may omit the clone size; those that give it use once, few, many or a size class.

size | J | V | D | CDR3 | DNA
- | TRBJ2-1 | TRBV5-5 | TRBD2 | CASSLGPGTSDRYNEQFF | TGTGCCAGCAGCTTGGGGCCCGGGACTAGCGACCGCTACAATGAGCAGTTCTTC
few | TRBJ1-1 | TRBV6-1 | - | CASSEKGNTEAFF | TGTGCCAGCAGTGAAAAAGGGAACACTGAAGCTTTCTTT
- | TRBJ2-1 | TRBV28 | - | CASSSLNEQFF | TGTGCCAGCAGTTCTCTCAATGAGCAGTTCTTC
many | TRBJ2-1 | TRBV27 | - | CASTGGYNEQFF | TGTGCCAGCACCGGGGGATACAATGAGCAGTTCTTC
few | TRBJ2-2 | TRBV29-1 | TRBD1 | CSVGTPGQGFTGELFF | TGCAGCGTCGGAACACCGGGACAGGGGTTCACCGGGGAGCTGTTTTTT
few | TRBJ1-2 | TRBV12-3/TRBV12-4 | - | CASSPPNYGYTF | TGTGCCAGCAGCCCCCCCAACTATGGCTACACCTTC
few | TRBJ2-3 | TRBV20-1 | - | CSARDPLRGAIHHTQYF | TGCAGTGCTAGAGATCCACTCCGGGGGGCCATTCACCATACGCAGTATTTT
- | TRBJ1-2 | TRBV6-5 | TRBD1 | CASNDGQGYGYTF | TGTGCCAGCAATGACGGACAGGGCTATGGCTACACCTTC
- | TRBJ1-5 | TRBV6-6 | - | CASNDRAFNQPQHF | TGTGCCAGCAACGACAGAGCTTTTAATCAGCCCCAGCATTTT
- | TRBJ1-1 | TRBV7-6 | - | CASSSSAHTEAFF | TGTGCCAGCAGCTCCTCGGCCCACACTGAAGCTTTCTTT
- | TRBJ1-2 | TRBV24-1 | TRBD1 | CATSSGQGDGYTF | TGTGCCACCAGCTCGGGACAGGGGGATGGCTACACCTTC
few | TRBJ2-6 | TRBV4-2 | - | CASSLTAQVLTF | TGTGCCAGCAGCCTGACAGCCCAAGTCCTGACTTTC
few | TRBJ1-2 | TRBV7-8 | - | CASSLGDIYTYGYTF | TGTGCCAGCAGCTTAGGCGACATTTATACCTATGGCTACACCTTC
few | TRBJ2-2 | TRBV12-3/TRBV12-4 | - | CASSLKGGGSTGELFF | TGTGCCAGCAGTTTAAAGGGCGGAGGGAGCACCGGGGAGCTGTTTTTT
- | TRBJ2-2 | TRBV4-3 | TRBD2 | CASSPASGGPTGELFF | TGCGCCAGCAGCCCGGCTTCGGGAGGGCCCACCGGGGAGCTGTTTTTT
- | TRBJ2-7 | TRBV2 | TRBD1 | CASSPTRQGAFEQYF | TGTGCCAGCAGTCCAACAAGGCAGGGGGCTTTCGAGCAGTACTTC
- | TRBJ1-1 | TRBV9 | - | CASSVTGFNTEAFF | TGTGCCAGCAGCGTGACAGGCTTTAACACTGAAGCTTTCTTT
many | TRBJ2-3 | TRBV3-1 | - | CASSQASTDTQYF | TGTGCCAGCAGCCAAGCGAGCACAGATACGCAGTATTTT
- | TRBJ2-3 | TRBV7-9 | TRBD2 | CASTAGTNKYF | TGTGCCAGCACGGCCGGGACTAATAAGTATTTT
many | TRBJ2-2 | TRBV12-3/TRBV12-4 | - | CASSPWVTGELFF | TGTGCCAGCAGTCCCTGGGTCACCGGGGAGCTGTTTTTT
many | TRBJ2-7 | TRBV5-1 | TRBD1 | CASRWTGMPAEQYF | TGCGCCAGCAGGTGGACAGGGATGCCAGCCGAGCAGTACTTC
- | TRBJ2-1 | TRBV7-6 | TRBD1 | CASSTRQGTYNEQFF | TGTGCCAGCAGCACCCGACAGGGAACTTACAATGAGCAGTTCTTC
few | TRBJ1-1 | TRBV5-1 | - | CASSRGRNTEAFF | TGCGCCAGCAGCCGGGGGAGGAACACTGAAGCTTTCTTT
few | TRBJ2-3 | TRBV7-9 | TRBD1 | CASSPRQGFVADTQYF | TGTGCCAGCAGCCCCAGACAGGGTTTTGTCGCAGATACGCAGTATTTT
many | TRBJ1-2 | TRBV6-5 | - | CASSYSSVAGYGYTF | TGTGCCAGCAGTTACTCGTCGGTGGCAGGTTATGGCTACACCTTC
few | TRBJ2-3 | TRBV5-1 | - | CASSLRSQGTDTQYF | TGCGCCAGCAGCTTGCGTAGCCAAGGCACAGATACGCAGTATTTT
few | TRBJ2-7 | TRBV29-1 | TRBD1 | CSVRHLDRTYEQYF | TGCAGCGTTCGCCATCTGGACAGGACCTACGAGCAGTACTTC
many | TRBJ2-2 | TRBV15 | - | CATSRDREWDGELFF | TGTGCCACCAGCAGAGATCGAGAATGGGACGGGGAGCTGTTTTTT
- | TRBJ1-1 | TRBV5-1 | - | CASSSTPAGSTEAFF | TGCGCCAGCAGCTCTACCCCGGCTGGGTCGACTGAAGCTTTCTTT
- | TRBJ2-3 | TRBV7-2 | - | CASSLSRLDTQYF | TGTGCCAGCAGCTTATCGCGTTTGGATACGCAGTATTTT
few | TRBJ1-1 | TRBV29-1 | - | CSADRQNTEAFF | TGCAGCGCCGACCGCCAGAACACTGAAGCTTTCTTT
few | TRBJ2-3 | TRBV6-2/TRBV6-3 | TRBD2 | CASSSPSGGTDTQYF | TGTGCCAGCAGTTCCCCTAGCGGGGGTACAGATACGCAGTATTTT
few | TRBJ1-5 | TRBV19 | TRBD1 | CASSGTALQPQHF | TGTGCCAGTAGCGGGACAGCGCTACAGCCCCAGCATTTT
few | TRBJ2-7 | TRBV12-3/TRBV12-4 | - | CASSLRGFAYEQYF | TGTGCCAGCAGCCTCCGGGGGTTTGCCTACGAGCAGTACTTC
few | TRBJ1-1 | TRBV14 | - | CASSQGGSRMGTEAFF | TGTGCCAGCAGCCAGGGGGGCAGCCGAATGGGTACTGAAGCTTTCTTT
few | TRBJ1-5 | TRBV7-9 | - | CASSLFAGADQPQHF | TGTGCCAGCAGCTTATTTGCAGGGGCCGATCAGCCCCAGCATTTT
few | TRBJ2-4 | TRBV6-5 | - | CASSTHGGAKNIQYF | TGTGCCAGCAGTACTCATGGGGGGGCCAAAAACATTCAGTACTTC